This TCR beta chain was identified during a study of T cell responses to AZD1222 COVID-19 vaccine. The protocol was immunoSEQ multiplex PCR, while the TCRdb copy is restricted to in-frame clones and leaves out a portion. The table includes fewer than 110,000 clones, 90% detected once. As for this clone: Antigen unknown.

V was trimmed by 5 bases and J by 5 bases, leaving 16 bases between them. The CDR3 totals 14 residues. CDR1 SEHNR and CDR2 FQNEAQ come from the germline V gene (reference sequence). General study points: Donors were largely white British and mainly female; clonal diversity was possibly underestimated. Vaccine-related CD4 TCRs covered spike, predominating at 160-218 and 743-854. Sampling captured repertoires only after the peak T cell response.

This TCR was recovered from an adult in good health. The specimen comprised peripheral blood, sampled on day 0 of AZD1222 vaccination. J is TRBJ2-7 and V is TRBV7-9; the D gene is possibly TRBD2 (6 bases). Written as DNA, the CDR3 is TGTGCCAGCAGCGTACGCGGGGCGGGGAACGAGCAGTACTTC. This translates into CASSVRGAGNEQYF.